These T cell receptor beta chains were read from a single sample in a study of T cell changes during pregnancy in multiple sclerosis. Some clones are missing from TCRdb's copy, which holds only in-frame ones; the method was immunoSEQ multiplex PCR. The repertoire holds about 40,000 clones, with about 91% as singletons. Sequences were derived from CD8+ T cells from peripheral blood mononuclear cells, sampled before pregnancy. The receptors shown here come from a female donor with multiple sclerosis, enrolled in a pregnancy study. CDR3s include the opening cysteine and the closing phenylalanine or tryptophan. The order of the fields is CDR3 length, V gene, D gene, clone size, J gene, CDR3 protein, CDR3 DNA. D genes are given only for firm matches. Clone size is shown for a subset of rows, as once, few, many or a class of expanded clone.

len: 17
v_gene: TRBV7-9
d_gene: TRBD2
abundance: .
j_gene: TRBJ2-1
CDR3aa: CASSSTIAGETGNEQFF
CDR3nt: TGTGCCAGCAGCTCGACCATAGCGGGAGAAACGGGCAATGAGCAGTTCTTC

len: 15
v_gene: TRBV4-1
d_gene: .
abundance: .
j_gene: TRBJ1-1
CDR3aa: CASSLGQRENTEAFF
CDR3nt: TGCGCCAGCAGCCTAGGACAGAGAGAAAACACTGAAGCTTTCTTT

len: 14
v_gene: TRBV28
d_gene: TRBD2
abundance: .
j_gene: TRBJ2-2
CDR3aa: CASSSRLAGGELFF
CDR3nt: TGTGCCAGCAGTTCCAGACTAGCGGGAGGGGAGCTGTTTTTT

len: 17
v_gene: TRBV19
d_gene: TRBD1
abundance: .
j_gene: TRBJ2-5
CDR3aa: CASSFGTGSSFGETQYF
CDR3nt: TGTGCCAGTAGTTTCGGGACAGGGTCTTCCTTCGGAGAGACCCAGTACTTC

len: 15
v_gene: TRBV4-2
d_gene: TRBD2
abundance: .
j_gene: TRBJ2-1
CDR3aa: CASSQVLAGGPEQFF
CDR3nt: TGTGCCAGCAGCCAAGTCCTAGCGGGAGGGCCTGAGCAGTTCTTC

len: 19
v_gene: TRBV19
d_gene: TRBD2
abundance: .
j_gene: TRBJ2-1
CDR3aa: CASSMGNSGSVTFLHEQFF
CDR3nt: TGTGCCAGTAGCATGGGGAATAGCGGGAGCGTAACCTTCCTCCATGAGCAGTTCTTC

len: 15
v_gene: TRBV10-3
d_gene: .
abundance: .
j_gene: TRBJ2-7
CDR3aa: CAISGGGRSSYEQYF
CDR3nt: TGTGCCATCAGTGGGGGGGGCAGGAGCTCCTACGAGCAGTACTTC

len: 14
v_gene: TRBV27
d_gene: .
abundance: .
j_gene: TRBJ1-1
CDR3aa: CASRGFAGYTEAFF
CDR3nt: TGTGCCAGCAGGGGGTTCGCGGGGTACACTGAAGCTTTCTTT

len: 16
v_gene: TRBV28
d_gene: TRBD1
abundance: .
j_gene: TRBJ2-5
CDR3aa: CASSFLPGQPQETQYF
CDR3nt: TGTGCCAGCAGTTTCTTGCCGGGACAGCCACAAGAGACCCAGTACTTC

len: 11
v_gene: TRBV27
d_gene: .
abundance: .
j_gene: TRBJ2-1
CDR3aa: CASTYGNEQFF
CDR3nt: TGTGCCAGCACTTACGGTAATGAGCAGTTCTTC

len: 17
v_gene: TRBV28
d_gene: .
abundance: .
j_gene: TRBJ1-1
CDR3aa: CASSPVPGRVLNTEAFF
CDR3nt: TGTGCCAGCAGCCCCGTCCCCGGCAGGGTGCTGAACACTGAAGCTTTCTTT

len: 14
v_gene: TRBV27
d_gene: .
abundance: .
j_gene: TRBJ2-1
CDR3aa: CASWTGAFTGEQFF
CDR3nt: TGTGCCAGCTGGACGGGAGCATTTACGGGAGAGCAGTTCTTC

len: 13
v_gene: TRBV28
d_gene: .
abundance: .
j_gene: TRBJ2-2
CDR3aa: CASSLEGVGELFF
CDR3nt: TGTGCCAGCAGTTTAGAGGGGGTCGGGGAGCTGTTTTTT

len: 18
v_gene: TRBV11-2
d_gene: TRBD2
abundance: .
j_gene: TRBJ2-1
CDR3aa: CASSGLSGSIGSYNEQFF
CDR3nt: TGTGCCAGCAGCGGCCTCAGCGGGAGCATAGGATCCTACAATGAGCAGTTCTTC

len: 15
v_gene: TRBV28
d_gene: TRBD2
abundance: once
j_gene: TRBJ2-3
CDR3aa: CASSSGLAGGDTQYF
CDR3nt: TGTGCCAGCAGCTCGGGACTAGCGGGAGGGGATACGCAGTATTTT

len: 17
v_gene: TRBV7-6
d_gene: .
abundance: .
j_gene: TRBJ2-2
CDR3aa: CASSPYPLSGETGELFF
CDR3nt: TGTGCCAGCAGCCCGTATCCCCTATCGGGAGAGACCGGGGAGCTGTTTTTT

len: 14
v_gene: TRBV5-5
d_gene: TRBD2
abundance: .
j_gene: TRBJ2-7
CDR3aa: CASTPWEGTYEQYF
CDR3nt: TGTGCCAGCACCCCCTGGGAGGGAACCTACGAGCAGTACTTC